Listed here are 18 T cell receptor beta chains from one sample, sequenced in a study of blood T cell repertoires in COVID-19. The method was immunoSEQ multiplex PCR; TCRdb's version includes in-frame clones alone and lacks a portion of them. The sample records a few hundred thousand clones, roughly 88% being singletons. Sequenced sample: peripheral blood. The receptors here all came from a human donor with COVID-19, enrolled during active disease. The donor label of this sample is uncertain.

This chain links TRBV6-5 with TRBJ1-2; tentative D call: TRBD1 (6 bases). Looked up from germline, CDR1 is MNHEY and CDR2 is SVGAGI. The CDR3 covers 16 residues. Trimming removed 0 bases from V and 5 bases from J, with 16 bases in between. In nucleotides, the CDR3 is TGTGCCAGCAGTTACTCGGGGGAGGGGGGGAGATATGGCTACACCTTC. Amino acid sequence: CASSYSGEGGRYGYTF.

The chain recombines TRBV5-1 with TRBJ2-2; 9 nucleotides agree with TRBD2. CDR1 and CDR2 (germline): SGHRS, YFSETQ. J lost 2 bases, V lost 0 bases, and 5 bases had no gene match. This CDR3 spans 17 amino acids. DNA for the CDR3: TGCGCCAGCAGCTTGGATCAAGCGGGAGGAAACACCGGGGAGCTGTTTTTT. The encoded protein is CASSLDQAGGNTGELFF.

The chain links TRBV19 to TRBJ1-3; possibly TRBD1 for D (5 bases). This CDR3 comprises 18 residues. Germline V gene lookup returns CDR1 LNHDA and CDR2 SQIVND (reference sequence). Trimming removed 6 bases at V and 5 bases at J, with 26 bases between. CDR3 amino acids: CASRGQYGGDNYRNTIYF. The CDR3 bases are TGTGCCAGTAGGGGCCAATACGGGGGAGACAACTACCGAAACACCATATATTTT. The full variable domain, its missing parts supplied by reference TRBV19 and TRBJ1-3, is DGGITQSPKYLFRKEGQNVTLSCEQNLNHDAMYWYRQDPGQGLRLIYYSQIVNDFQKGDIAEGYSVSREKKESFPLTVTSAQKNPTAFYLCASRGQYGGDNYRNTIYFGEGSWLTVV.

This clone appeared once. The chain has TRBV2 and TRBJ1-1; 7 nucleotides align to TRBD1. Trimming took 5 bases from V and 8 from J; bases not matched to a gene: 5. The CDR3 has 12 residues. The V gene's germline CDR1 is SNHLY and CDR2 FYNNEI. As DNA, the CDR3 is TGTGCCAGCAGTAGGACAGGCGGGGAAGCTTTCTTT. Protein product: CASSRTGGEAFF.

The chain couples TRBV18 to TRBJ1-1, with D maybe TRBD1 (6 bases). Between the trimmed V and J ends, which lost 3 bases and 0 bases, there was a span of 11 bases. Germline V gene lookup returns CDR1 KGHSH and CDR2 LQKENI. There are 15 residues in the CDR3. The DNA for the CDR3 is TGTGCCAGCTCACCCGGACAGCACATGAACACTGAAGCTTTCTTT. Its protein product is CASSPGQHMNTEAFF.

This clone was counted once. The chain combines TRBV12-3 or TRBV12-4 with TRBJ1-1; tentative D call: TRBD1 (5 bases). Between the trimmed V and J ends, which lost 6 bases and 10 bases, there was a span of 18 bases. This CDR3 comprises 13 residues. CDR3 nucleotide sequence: TGTGCCAGCAGGTTGGGGGGTGGTTTCGGAGCTTTCTTT. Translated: CASRLGGGFGAFF.

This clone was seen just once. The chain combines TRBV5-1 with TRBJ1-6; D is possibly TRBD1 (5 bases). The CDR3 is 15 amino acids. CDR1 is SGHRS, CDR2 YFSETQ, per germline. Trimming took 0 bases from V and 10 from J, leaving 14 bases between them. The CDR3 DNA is TGCGCCAGCAGCTTGGGACGGGCCTCAGGGTCACCCCTCCACTTT. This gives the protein CASSLGRASGSPLHF.

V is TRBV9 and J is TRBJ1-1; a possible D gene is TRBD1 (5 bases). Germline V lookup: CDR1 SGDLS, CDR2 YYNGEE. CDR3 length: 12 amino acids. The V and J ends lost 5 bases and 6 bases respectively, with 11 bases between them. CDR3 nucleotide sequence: TGTGCCAGCAGAGCAGGGCTCCCTGAAGCTTTCTTT. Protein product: CASRAGLPEAFF.

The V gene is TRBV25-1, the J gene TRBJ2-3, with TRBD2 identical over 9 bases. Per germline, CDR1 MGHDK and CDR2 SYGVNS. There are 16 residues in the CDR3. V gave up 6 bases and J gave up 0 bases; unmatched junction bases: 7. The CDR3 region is CASSQGLALSTDTQYF. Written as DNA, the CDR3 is TGTGCCAGCAGCCAGGGACTAGCCCTGAGCACAGATACGCAGTATTTT.

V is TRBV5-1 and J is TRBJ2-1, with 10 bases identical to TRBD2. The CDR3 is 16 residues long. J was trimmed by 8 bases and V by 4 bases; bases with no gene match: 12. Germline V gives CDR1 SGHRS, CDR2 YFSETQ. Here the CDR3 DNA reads TGCGCCAGCAGCCCGACCCTAGCGGGGGTTGTCCATGAGCAGTTCTTC. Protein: CASSPTLAGVVHEQFF.

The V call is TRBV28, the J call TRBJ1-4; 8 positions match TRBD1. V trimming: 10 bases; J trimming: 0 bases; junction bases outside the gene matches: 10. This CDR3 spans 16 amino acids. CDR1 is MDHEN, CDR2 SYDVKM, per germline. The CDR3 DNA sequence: TGTGCCATTCGGACAGGGACCGATGCAACTAATGAAAAACTGTTTTTT. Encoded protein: CAIRTGTDATNEKLFF.

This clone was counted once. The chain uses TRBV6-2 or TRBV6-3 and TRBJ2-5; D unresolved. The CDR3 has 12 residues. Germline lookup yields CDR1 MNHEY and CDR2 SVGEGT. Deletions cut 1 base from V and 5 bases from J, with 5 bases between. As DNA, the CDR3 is TGTGCCAGCAGTTACTTATCGGAGACCCAGTACTTC. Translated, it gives CASSYLSETQYF.

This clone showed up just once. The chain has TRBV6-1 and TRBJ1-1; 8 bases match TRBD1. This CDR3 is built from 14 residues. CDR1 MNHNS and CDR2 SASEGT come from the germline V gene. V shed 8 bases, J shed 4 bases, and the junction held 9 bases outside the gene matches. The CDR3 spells CASFPRGQSTEAFF. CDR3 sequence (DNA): TGTGCCAGCTTCCCCAGGGGGCAAAGCACTGAAGCTTTCTTT.

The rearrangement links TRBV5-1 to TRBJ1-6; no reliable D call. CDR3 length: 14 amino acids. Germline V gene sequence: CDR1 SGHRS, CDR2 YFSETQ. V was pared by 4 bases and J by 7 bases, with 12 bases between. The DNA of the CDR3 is TGCGCCAGCAGCCTTGGCTACAGCAATTCACCCCTCCACTTT. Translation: CASSLGYSNSPLHF.

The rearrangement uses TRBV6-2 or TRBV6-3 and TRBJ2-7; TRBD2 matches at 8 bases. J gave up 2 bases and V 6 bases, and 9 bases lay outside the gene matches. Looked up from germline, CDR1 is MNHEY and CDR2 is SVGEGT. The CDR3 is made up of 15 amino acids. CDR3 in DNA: TGTGCCAGCAGCCTTGCGTTAGCGGGAACCTACGAGCAGTACTTC. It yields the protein CASSLALAGTYEQYF.

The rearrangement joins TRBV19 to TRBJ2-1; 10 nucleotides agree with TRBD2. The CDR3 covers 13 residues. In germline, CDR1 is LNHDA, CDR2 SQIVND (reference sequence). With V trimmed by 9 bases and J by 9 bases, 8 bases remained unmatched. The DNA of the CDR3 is TGTGCCAGCGGGCAGCGGGAGGGAATTGAGCAGTTCTTC. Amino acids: CASGQREGIEQFF.

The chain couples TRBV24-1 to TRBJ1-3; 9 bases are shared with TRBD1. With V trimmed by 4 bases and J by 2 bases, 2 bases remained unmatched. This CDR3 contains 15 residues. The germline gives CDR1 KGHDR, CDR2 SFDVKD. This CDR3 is CATSERDRAGNTIYF. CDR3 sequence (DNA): TGTGCCACCAGTGAGCGGGACAGGGCTGGAAACACCATATATTTT.

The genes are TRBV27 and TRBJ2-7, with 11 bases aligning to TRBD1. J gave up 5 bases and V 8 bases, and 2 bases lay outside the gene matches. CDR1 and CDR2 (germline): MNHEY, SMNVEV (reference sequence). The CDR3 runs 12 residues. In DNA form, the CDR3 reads TGTGCCAGCGGGACAGGGGGTAACGAGCAGTACTTC. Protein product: CASGTGGNEQYF.